This T cell receptor (beta chain) was captured in a study of shared clonotypes between healthy human individuals. In its sample, this clone was seen a few times. The repertoire was sequenced with immunoSEQ multiplex PCR; TCRdb's copy has only in-frame clones and lacks some. The repertoire holds about 680,000 clones, with approximately 90% as singletons. Naive CD8 cells, CD45RO-negative and positively selected for CCR7, excluded terminally differentiated effector memory CD45RA+ cells. Germline V gene lookup returns CDR1 LNHDA and CDR2 SQIVND (reference sequence). The CDR3 totals 14 residues. Losses at the gene ends were 7 bases for V and 8 bases for J; bases not matched to a gene: 11.

Sequencing was done on a sample of naive CD8+ T cells sorted from blood. The chain has TRBV19 and TRBJ2-4; TRBD2 agrees at 7 bases. This receptor was obtained from a man under 40 in good health. This chain's CDR3 is CASTHGGGSDIQYF. Written as DNA, the CDR3 is TGTGCCAGTACCCACGGGGGAGGGTCGGACATTCAGTACTTC.